Here is one TCR beta chain with its context. This record belongs to a study of T cell changes during pregnancy in multiple sclerosis. Measured with immunoSEQ multiplex PCR; TCRdb has only the in-frame clones, and not every one. The table shows some 75,000 clones, with 90% to 95% occurring only once. The receptor's source is a female donor with multiple sclerosis, enrolled in a pregnancy study. Sequencing was performed on peripheral blood, taken in the second trimester of pregnancy.

The CDR3 protein is CASSEALVRGRAFF. The CDR3 DNA is TGTGCCAGCAGTGAAGCGCTTGTCAGGGGGAGGGCTTTCTTT. This rearrangement joins TRBV2 to TRBJ1-1; 7 nucleotides align to TRBD1. Per the germline V gene, CDR1 is SNHLY and CDR2 is FYNNEI. This CDR3 region has 14 residues. With V trimmed by 0 bases and J by 11 bases, 9 bases remained unmatched.